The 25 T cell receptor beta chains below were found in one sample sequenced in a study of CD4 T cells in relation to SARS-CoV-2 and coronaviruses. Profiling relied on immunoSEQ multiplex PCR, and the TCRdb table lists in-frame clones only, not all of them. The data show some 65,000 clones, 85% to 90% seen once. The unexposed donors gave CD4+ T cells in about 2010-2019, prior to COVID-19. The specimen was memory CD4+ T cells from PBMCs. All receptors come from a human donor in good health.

CDR3 sequence reads: CASSESRETQYF. CDR3 nucleotide sequence: TGCGCCAGCAGTGAGTCACGGGAGACCCAGTACTTC. This chain links TRBV10-1 with TRBJ2-5, with D unresolved. The CDR3 length is 12 residues. Trimming took off 0 bases at V and 5 bases at J, with 4 bases between the two ends. In germline, CDR1 is WNHNN, CDR2 SYGVQD (reference sequence).

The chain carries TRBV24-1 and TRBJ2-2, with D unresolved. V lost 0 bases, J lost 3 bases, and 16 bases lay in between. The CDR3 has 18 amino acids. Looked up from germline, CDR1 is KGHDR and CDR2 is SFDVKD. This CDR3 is CATSDLRTDPPYTGELFF. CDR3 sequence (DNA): TGTGCCACCAGTGATTTGCGGACGGACCCGCCGTACACCGGGGAGCTGTTTTTT.

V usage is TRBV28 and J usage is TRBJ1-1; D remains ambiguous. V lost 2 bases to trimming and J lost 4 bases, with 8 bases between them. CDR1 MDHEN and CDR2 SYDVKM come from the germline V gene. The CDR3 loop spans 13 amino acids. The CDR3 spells CASSLEAGTEAFF. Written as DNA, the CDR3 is TGTGCCAGCAGTTTAGAGGCAGGCACTGAAGCTTTCTTT.

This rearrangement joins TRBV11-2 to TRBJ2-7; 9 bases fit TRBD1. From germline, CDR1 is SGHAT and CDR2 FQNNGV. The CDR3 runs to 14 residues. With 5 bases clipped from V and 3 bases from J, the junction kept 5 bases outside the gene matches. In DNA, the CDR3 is TGTGCCAGCAGCAAACAGGGGGCTTTCTACGAGCAGTACTTC. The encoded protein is CASSKQGAFYEQYF.

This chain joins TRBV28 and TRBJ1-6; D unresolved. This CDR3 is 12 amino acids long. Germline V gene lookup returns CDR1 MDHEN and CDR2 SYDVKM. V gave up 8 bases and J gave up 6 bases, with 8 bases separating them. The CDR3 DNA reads TGTGCCAGCGGGTACAGTAATTCACCCCTCCACTTT. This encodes CASGYSNSPLHF.

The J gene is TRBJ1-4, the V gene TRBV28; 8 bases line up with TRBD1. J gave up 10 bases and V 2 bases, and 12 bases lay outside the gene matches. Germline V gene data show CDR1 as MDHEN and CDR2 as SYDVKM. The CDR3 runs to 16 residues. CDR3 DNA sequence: TGTGCCAGCAGTTTAATACAGGGGGGGGGCCATTTAAAACTGTTTTTT. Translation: CASSLIQGGGHLKLFF.

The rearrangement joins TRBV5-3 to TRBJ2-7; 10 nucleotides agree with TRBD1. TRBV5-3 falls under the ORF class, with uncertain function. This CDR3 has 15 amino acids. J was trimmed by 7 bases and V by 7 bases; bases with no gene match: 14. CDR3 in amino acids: CARGPRDRGLQEQYF. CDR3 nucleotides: TGTGCCAGAGGACCCCGGGACAGGGGCTTACAGGAGCAGTACTTC.

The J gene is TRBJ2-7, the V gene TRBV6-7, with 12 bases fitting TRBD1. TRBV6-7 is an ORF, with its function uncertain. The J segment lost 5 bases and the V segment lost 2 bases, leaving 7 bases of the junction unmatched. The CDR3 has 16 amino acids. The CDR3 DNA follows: TGTGCCAGCAGTTACCCCTTAGGGACAGGGGGCGACGAGCAGTACTTC. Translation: CASSYPLGTGGDEQYF.

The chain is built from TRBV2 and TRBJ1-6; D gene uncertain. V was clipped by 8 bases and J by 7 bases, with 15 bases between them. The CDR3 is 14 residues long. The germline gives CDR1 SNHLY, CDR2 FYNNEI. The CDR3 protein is CASGPGRGNSPLHF. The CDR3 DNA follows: TGTGCCAGCGGACCCGGACGCGGCAATTCACCCCTCCACTTT.

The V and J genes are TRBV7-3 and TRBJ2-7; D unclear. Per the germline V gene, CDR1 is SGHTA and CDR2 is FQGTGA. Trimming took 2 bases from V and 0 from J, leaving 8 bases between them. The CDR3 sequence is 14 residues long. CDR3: CASSLGGFSYEQYF. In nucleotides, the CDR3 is TGTGCCAGCAGCTTAGGCGGATTCTCCTACGAGCAGTACTTC.

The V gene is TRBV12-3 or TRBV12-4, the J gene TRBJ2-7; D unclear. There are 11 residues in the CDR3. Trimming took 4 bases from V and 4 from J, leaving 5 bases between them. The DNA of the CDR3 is TGTGCCAGCAGTTCGGGTTACGAGCAGTACTTC. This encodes CASSSGYEQYF.

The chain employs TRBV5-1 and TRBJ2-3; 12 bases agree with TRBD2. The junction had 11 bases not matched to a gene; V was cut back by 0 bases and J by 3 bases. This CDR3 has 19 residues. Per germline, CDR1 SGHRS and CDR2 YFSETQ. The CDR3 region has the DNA TGCGCCAGCAGCTTGGCCGGGTCTAGCGGGAGGGTGGTTACAGATACGCAGTATTTT. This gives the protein CASSLAGSSGRVVTDTQYF.

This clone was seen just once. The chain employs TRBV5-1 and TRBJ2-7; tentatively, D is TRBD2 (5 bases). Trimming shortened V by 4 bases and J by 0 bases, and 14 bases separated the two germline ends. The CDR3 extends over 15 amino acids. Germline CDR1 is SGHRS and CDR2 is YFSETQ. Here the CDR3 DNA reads TGCGCCAGCAGCCCAAGGACTCAGAGCTCCTACGAGCAGTACTTC. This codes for CASSPRTQSSYEQYF. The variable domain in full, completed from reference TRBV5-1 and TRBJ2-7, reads KAGVTQTPRYLIKTRGQQVTLSCSPISGHRSVSWYQQTPGQGLQFLFEYFSETQRNKGNFPGRFSGRQFSNSRSEMNVSTLELGDSALYLCASSPRTQSSYEQYFGPGTRLTVT.

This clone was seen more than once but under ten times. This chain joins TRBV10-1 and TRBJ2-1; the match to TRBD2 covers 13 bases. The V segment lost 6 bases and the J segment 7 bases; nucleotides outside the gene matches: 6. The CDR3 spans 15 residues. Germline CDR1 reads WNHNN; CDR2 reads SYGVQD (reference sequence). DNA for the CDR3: TGCGCCAGCAGCCTTGGACTAGCGGGAGCAAATGAGCAGTTCTTC. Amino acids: CASSLGLAGANEQFF.

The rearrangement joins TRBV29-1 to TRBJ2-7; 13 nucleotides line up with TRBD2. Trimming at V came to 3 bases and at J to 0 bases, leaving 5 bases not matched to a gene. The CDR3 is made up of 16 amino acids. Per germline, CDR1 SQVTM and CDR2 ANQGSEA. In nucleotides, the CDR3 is TGCAGCGTTGATGGGACTAGCGGGGCTCCCTCCTACGAGCAGTACTTC. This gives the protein CSVDGTSGAPSYEQYF.

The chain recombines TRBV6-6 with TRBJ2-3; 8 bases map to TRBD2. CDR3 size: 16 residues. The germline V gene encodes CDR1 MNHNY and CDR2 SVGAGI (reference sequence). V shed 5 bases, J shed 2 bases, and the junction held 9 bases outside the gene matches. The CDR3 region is CASSRPGLGFTDTQYF. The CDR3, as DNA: TGTGCCAGCAGTCGACCGGGACTAGGGTTCACAGATACGCAGTATTTT.

CDR3 residues: CASSLLRGYNSPLHF. Written as DNA, the CDR3 is TGTGCCAGCAGCTTGCTCAGGGGATATAATTCACCCCTCCACTTT. This sequence joins TRBV5-6 and TRBJ1-6; TRBD1 is a possible D gene (6 bases). This CDR3 spans 15 amino acids. Germline lookup yields CDR1 SGHDT and CDR2 YYEEEE. Trimming left V 1 base short and J 4 bases short, with 9 bases between.

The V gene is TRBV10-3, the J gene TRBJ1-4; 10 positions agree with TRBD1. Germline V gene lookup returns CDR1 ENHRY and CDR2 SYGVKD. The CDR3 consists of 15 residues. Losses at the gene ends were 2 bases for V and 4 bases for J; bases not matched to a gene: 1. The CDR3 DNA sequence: TGTGCCATCAGTGAGGGGGACAGGGGTAATGAAAAACTGTTTTTT. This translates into CAISEGDRGNEKLFF.

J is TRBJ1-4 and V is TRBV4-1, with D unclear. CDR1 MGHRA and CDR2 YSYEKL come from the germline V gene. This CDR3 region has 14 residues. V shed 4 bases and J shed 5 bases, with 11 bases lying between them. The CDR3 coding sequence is TGCGCCAGCAGCCGAATTCCCTTGAATGAAAAACTGTTTTTT. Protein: CASSRIPLNEKLFF.

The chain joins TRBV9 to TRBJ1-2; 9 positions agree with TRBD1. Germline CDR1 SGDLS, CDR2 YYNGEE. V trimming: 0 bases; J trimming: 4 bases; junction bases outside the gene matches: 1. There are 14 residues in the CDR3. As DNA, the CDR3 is TGTGCCAGCAGCGTAGAACAGGGGGCCTATGGCTACACCTTC. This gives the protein CASSVEQGAYGYTF.

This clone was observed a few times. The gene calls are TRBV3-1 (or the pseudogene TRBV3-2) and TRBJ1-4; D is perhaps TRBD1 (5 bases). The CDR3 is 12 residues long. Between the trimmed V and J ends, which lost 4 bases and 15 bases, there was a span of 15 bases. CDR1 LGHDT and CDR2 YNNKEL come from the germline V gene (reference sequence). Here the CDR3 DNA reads TGTGCCAGCAGCCTGGTACGGGACCTGTTGTTTTTT. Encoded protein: CASSLVRDLLFF.

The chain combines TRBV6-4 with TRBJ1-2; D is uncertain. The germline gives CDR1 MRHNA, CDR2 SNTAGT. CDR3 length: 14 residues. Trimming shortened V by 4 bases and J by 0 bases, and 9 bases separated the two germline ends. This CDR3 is CASSVLRPNYGYTF. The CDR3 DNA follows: TGTGCCAGCAGTGTTCTAAGGCCTAACTATGGCTACACCTTC.

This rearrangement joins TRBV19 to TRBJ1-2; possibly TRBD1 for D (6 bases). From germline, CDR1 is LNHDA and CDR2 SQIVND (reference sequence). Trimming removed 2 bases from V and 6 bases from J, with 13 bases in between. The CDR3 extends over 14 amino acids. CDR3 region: CASSIIETGDGYTF. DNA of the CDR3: TGTGCCAGTAGTATAATTGAGACAGGCGATGGCTACACCTTC.

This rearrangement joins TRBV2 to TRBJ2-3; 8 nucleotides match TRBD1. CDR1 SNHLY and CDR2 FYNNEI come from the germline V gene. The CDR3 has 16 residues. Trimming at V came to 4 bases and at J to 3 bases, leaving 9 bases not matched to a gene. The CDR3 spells CASSAISGGGTDTQYF. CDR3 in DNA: TGTGCCAGCAGTGCGATATCAGGGGGCGGGACAGATACGCAGTATTTT.

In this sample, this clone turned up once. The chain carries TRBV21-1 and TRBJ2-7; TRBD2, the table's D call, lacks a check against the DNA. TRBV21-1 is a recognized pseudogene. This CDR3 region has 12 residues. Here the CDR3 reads CASSAGGYEQYF. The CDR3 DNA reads TGTGCCAGCAGCGCGGGCGGCTACGAGCAGTACTTC.